This entry concerns a single TCR beta chain. Its antigen is still unknown. V lost 3 bases and J lost 5, with 16 bases in between. This CDR3 has 15 amino acids. Germline values: CDR1 KGHSH, CDR2 LQKENI. The sample belongs to a study of OX40 agonist ivuxolimab in advanced cancers. Study-wide background: An agonistic human IgG2 monoclonal antibody against OX40 (CD134) was given. It was permissible to have had prior anti-PD-1, anti-PD-L1 or anti-CTLA-4 therapy, and less than 45% had some. Three dose-escalation patients had partial responses: one with hepatocellular carcinoma and two with cutaneous melanoma. Study findings and constraints: At doses 0.1 to 3.0 mg/kg, CD4+ and CD8+ clones expanded.

Assay: immunoSEQ multiplex PCR; the TCRdb copy retains only in-frame clones and omits some. Of over 55,000 clones in the sample, about 88% were seen once. The TCR was taken from an adult with an advanced solid tumor such as melanoma, head and neck, liver or kidney cancer. The material was CD4+ or CD8+ T cells sorted from blood, obtained in a trial of the OX40 agonist ivuxolimab. This chain links TRBV18 with TRBJ1-1; D unclear. The chain's CDR3 is CASSPYREKGTEAFF. CDR3 DNA sequence: TGTGCCAGCTCACCTTACCGGGAAAAAGGGACTGAAGCTTTCTTT.